Listed below are T cell receptor beta chains from one sample, sequenced in a study of T cells in tumors and immune-related adverse events. The table came from immunoSEQ multiplex PCR; TCRdb's copy has only in-frame clones and leaves some out. The sample records roughly 2,500 clones, 83% being singletons. Material: tumor tissue, obtained from a patient treated with anti-PD-1 therapy. These receptors were taken from a female donor with metastatic renal cell carcinoma. Both conserved end residues are part of each CDR3. The D gene is left open where the match is weak. Expanded clones are given a class, and other clones once, few, many or no size at all.

TGTGCCAGCAGCTTAGGGGGGCAAGGGACGGACCCCTATGGCTACACCTTC,CASSLGGQGTDPYGYTF,-,17,TRBJ1-2,TRBV11-3,-
TGCGCCAGCAATATTGAGGGGGGGGGTTACGAGCAGTACTTC,CASNIEGGGYEQYF,-,14,TRBJ2-7,TRBV5-1,-
TGTGCCAGCAGAACACAGGGTAATGAAAAACTGTTTTTT,CASRTQGNEKLFF,-,13,TRBJ1-4,TRBV27,few
TGTGCCAGCTACGAAACCAGGGAAAGCCAATACAATGAGCAGTTCTTC,CASYETRESQYNEQFF,-,16,TRBJ2-1,TRBV11-2,-
TGTGCCAGCAGCTTTCGGGCAGAGAACACTGAAGCTTTCTTT,CASSFRAENTEAFF,-,14,TRBJ1-1,TRBV5-6,-
TGTGCCAGCCTCATGACAGGCGTCTCAAACACTGAAGCTTTCTTT,CASLMTGVSNTEAFF,-,15,TRBJ1-1,TRBV18,-
TGTGCCAGCAGCTTAGAGGGGACAGGGAACACTGAAGCTTTCTTT,CASSLEGTGNTEAFF,TRBD1,15,TRBJ1-1,TRBV11-3,-
TGTGCTAGCAGCGCCCTAGCGGGAGCAGGCAATGAGCAGTTCTTC,CASSALAGAGNEQFF,TRBD2,15,TRBJ2-1,TRBV7-7,-
TGTGCCAGCAGCTTAGGGGACAGCCAATATGGCTACACCTTC,CASSLGDSQYGYTF,TRBD1,14,TRBJ1-2,TRBV7-2,-
TGCGCCAGCAGCTCAGGGGGGACAGTCTCTAATGAGCAGTTCTTC,CASSSGGTVSNEQFF,-,15,TRBJ2-1,TRBV5-1,-
TGTGCCAGCAGTTACGCGAGCGTGAACACTGAAGCTTTCTTT,CASSYASVNTEAFF,-,14,TRBJ1-1,TRBV6-5,-
TGTGCCATCAGTTGGGGGACAGAAACTGAAGCTTTCTTT,CAISWGTETEAFF,TRBD1,13,TRBJ1-1,TRBV10-3,-
TGTGCCAGCAGCACCCGGACTAGCGGGAGGGATGAGCAGTTCTTC,CASSTRTSGRDEQFF,TRBD2,15,TRBJ2-1,TRBV5-4,few
TGTGCCAGCAGCGAATACAGGGGGGACCCCTACGAGCAGTACTTC,CASSEYRGDPYEQYF,TRBD1,15,TRBJ2-7,TRBV7-8,-
TGTGCCAGCAGCGAGAGGGTCACTGAAGCTTTCTTT,CASSERVTEAFF,-,12,TRBJ1-1,TRBV5-6,-
TGCGCCAGCAGCGAGCTAGGGTGGGGCACTGAAGCTTTCTTT,CASSELGWGTEAFF,-,14,TRBJ1-1,TRBV5-1,-
TGTGCCAGCAGAATGGGTGGAAACACTGAAGCTTTCTTT,CASRMGGNTEAFF,-,13,TRBJ1-1,TRBV9,-
TGCGCCAGCAGTGGTCAGCTGAACACTGAAGCTTTCTTT,CASSGQLNTEAFF,-,13,TRBJ1-1,TRBV10-1,-
TGTGCCAGCAGCCCCAGATTGGAGACCCAGTACTTC,CASSPRLETQYF,-,12,TRBJ2-5,TRBV6-5,-
TGTGCCAGCAGCTTGGTAGCGGGATCCTACAATGAGCAGTTCTTC,CASSLVAGSYNEQFF,TRBD2,15,TRBJ2-1,TRBV5-6,once
TGCGCCAGCAGTGAGTCGGGAGAAAATCAGCCCCAGCATTTT,CASSESGENQPQHF,-,14,TRBJ1-5,TRBV10-1,-
TGTGCCAGCAGCCTAAGACGGGACTACGAGCAGTACTTC,CASSLRRDYEQYF,-,13,TRBJ2-7,TRBV6-1,-
TGTGCCAGTAGTAAGTTTAGGGGCTCGGCCGACAGGTCTCATAGAGATACGCAGTATTTT,CASSKFRGSADRSHRDTQYF,-,20,TRBJ2-3,TRBV19,few
TGTGCCAGCAGGGGGGGACTCTACGAGCAGTACTTC,CASRGGLYEQYF,-,12,TRBJ2-7,TRBV2,once
TGTGCCGAGAGCGGGAGGGCCGGATCAGATACGCAGTATTTT,CAESGRAGSDTQYF,TRBD2,14,TRBJ2-3,TRBV7-9,-
TGTGCCAGCAGCACCAGGGGGAATCAGCCCCAGCATTTT,CASSTRGNQPQHF,TRBD1,13,TRBJ1-5,TRBV7-2,-
TGTGCCAGTAGTATTTTAGGAAATCAGCCCCAGCATTTT,CASSILGNQPQHF,-,13,TRBJ1-5,TRBV19,few
TGTGCCAGCAGTGAATATCTAGGAAGCTCTGGAAACACCATATATTTT,CASSEYLGSSGNTIYF,-,16,TRBJ1-3,TRBV6-1,few
TGCGCCAGCAGCCAAAGACCGACAGCCTCTTCGGGGGGCTACACCTTC,CASSQRPTASSGGYTF,-,16,TRBJ1-2,TRBV5-1,-
TGTGCCAGCAGCTTAGTCAGTGCTGAAGCTTTCTTT,CASSLVSAEAFF,-,12,TRBJ1-1,TRBV7-8,-
TGTGCCAGCGGGGAAACCAAAAACATTCAGTACTTC,CASGETKNIQYF,-,12,TRBJ2-4,TRBV5-5,-
TGCGCCAGCAGTCCCGGGGAAGACAATCAGCCCCAGCATTTT,CASSPGEDNQPQHF,-,14,TRBJ1-5,TRBV23-1,-
TGTGCCAGCAGTTACTCGATTGGCAGGGAAGATGGCTACACCTTC,CASSYSIGREDGYTF,-,15,TRBJ1-2,TRBV6-6,-
TGTGCCTGGAGTGAGGGTTTGCAAGGGCCCTATGGCTACACCTTC,CAWSEGLQGPYGYTF,-,15,TRBJ1-2,TRBV30,few
TGTGCCAGCAGCTTAGGCGGAATTAATGAAAAACTGTTTTTT,CASSLGGINEKLFF,-,14,TRBJ1-4,TRBV13,-
TGCGCCAGCAGTGAGTCGGGTGGGGGGCGAGGATACAATGAGCAGTTCTTC,CASSESGGGRGYNEQFF,-,17,TRBJ2-1,TRBV10-2,-
TGTGCCAGCACGCGCGGGACAGGGGACTATCATGAGCAGTTCTTC,CASTRGTGDYHEQFF,TRBD1,15,TRBJ2-1,TRBV18,-
TGTGCCAGCAGTGATAGTGGGGAGACCCAGTACTTC,CASSDSGETQYF,-,12,TRBJ2-5,TRBV2,-
TGTGCCTGGGCCGCCACGTCCTATGGCTACACCTTC,CAWAATSYGYTF,-,12,TRBJ1-2,TRBV30,few
TGCGCCAGCAGCAGGGGACAGGCGGGCACTGAAGCTTTCTTT,CASSRGQAGTEAFF,TRBD1,14,TRBJ1-1,TRBV5-1,-
TGCAGCGTTGAAGTGGTTCCCAGGGAGAACACTGAAGCTTTCTTT,CSVEVVPRENTEAFF,-,15,TRBJ1-1,TRBV29-1,-
TGTGCCAGCAGTCTACAAGACTATCAGCCCCAGCATTTT,CASSLQDYQPQHF,-,13,TRBJ1-5,TRBV6-6,-
TGTGCCAGTAGCAGACTAGCGGGAGGGCATCTTTCCTACGAGCAGTACTTC,CASSRLAGGHLSYEQYF,TRBD2,17,TRBJ2-7,TRBV19,-
TGTGCCAGCAGTTTATGGGGGAACTCCTACAATGAGCAGTTCTTC,CASSLWGNSYNEQFF,-,15,TRBJ2-1,TRBV28,-
TGTGCCAGCAGCTTAGCGCACGGCAGACTGAACACTGAAGCTTTCTTT,CASSLAHGRLNTEAFF,-,16,TRBJ1-1,TRBV7-9,-
TGTGCCACCAGCAGAGATTTGGGAGGGGACTATGGCTACACCTTC,CATSRDLGGDYGYTF,-,15,TRBJ1-2,TRBV15,-
TGCAGCGTTGATCCGGGGAGGGGCGGGTATGGCTACACCTTC,CSVDPGRGGYGYTF,-,14,TRBJ1-2,TRBV29-1,-
TGTGCCAGCAGCCCGGACTTCCGCAATGAGCAGTTCTTC,CASSPDFRNEQFF,-,13,TRBJ2-1,TRBV4-2,once
TGTGCCAGCAGTTCCGCCGGGACAGGGGGCAATGAGCAGTTCTTC,CASSSAGTGGNEQFF,TRBD1,15,TRBJ2-1,TRBV6-5,once
TGCGCCAGTAGAGATACGCGGGCGGGAGACAATGAGCAGTTCTTC,CASRDTRAGDNEQFF,TRBD2,15,TRBJ2-1,TRBV5-1,-
TGTGCCAGCAGTGAACACGGGGGCCGTAGCAATCAGCCCCAGCATTTT,CASSEHGGRSNQPQHF,-,16,TRBJ1-5,TRBV2,-
TGCGCCAGCAGCCAAGAGGCCGGGGGACTCGTCACCGGGGAGCTGTTTTTT,CASSQEAGGLVTGELFF,-,17,TRBJ2-2,TRBV4-1,-
TGTGCCAGTAGCTCTAGGGGTGATAGGGGCGAGCAGTACTTC,CASSSRGDRGEQYF,-,14,TRBJ2-7,TRBV7-2,-
TGTGCCAGCAGTGAAGTGGGGAGGGCTGGGGCCAACGTCCTGACTTTC,CASSEVGRAGANVLTF,TRBD2,16,TRBJ2-6,TRBV6-1,-
TGTGCCAGCAGCCCCCCGGGACTTCAGATGGGGAATGAGCAGTTCTTC,CASSPPGLQMGNEQFF,-,16,TRBJ2-1,TRBV6-6,once
TGTGCCAGCAGCTTAGAGGCTAGCGGGGGGGCGAGGAAGACCCAGTACTTC,CASSLEASGGARKTQYF,TRBD2,17,TRBJ2-5,TRBV7-2,-
TGTGCCAGCAGCTTTGGGGAATGGGGGGTGGGCTACACCTTC,CASSFGEWGVGYTF,-,14,TRBJ1-2,TRBV5-6,once
TGTGCCTGGAGTTTAGGGGGCAACCAAGAGACCCAGTACTTC,CAWSLGGNQETQYF,TRBD1,14,TRBJ2-5,TRBV30,-
TGTGCCAGCAGTGTCACAGATACGCAGTATTTT,CASSVTDTQYF,-,11,TRBJ2-3,TRBV25-1,-
TGTGCCAGCAGCTCCAACAGAAACTATGGCTACACCTTC,CASSSNRNYGYTF,-,13,TRBJ1-2,TRBV7-2,-